This T cell receptor beta chain comes out of a study of monozygotic twins with cystic fibrosis. Some clones are missing from TCRdb's copy, which holds only in-frame ones; the method was immunoSEQ multiplex PCR. The top ten hold approximately 9.1% of the sample, which has about 14,000 clones, over 85% seen once. To note about this clone: Its antigen remains unidentified.

Study-wide results and limits: J usage was most co-twin-similar in 8 of 16 pairs, V in 13.

The TCR sequence derives from a girl aged 2 to 10 with cystic fibrosis. The sample comprised blood.

The CDR3 loop is CASSLEQTYTGELFF. The CDR3 DNA reads TGCGCCAGCAGCTTGGAGCAAACCTACACCGGGGAGCTGTTTTTT. This chain uses TRBV5-1 with TRBJ2-2, with D hard to call. The CDR3 has 15 amino acids. The V end was cut by 0 bases, the J end by 3 bases, with 9 bases between. Germline-derived CDR1 and CDR2 are SGHRS and YFSETQ.